This T cell receptor beta chain stems from a study of T-cell reconstitution after alpha-beta-depleted transplantation in children. This clonotype appeared many times. CDR1 is LGHDT and CDR2 is YNNKEL in the germline V gene (reference sequence). This CDR3 has 20 amino acids. J lost 4 bases, V lost 0 bases, and 19 bases had no gene match. Unique molecular identifiers featured in how the TCRbeta library was prepared. A single record per CDR3 protein comes from TCRdb applying MiXCR to the PCR reads. Here the sample spans roughly 300,000 distinct CDR3 sequences, approximately 9.8% being singletons. The receptor comes from a human donor who donated a stem cell graft to a child with SCID. The specimen was PBMCs from the stem cell graft donor, collected from the stem cell graft. This rearrangement joins TRBV3-1 to TRBJ2-3; 7 bases line up with TRBD1. CDR3 bases: TGTGCCAGCAGCCAAGATAAATACAGGGGATGGGACAGCATGTCAGATACGCAGTATTTT. Translating gives CASSQDKYRGWDSMSDTQYF.